Here is one T cell receptor beta chain with its context. The antigen remains unidentified. The read terminates 3 residues before the CDR3 end, so the remaining end is supplied by the germline J gene. This entry comes from a study of T cell clonality in common variable immunodeficiency. CVID and control samples used equivalent genomic DNA input. The assay was immunoSEQ multiplex PCR, and TCRdb's table has in-frame clones only and misses some. The sample contains 35,000 or so clones, none of them singletons. Per the germline V gene, CDR1 is GTSNPN and CDR2 is SVGIG (reference sequence). V was shortened by 3 bases and J by 2 bases, with 8 bases between the two germline ends. The CDR3 is made up of 13 amino acids. Study-level results: In common variable immunodeficiency, TCR beta chains reportedly carried fewer deletions and N-nucleotide insertions.

Aged about 8 to 64 years, CVID subjects averaged about 40 years old. CVID subjects had received replacement immunoglobulin for at least one year. No CVID subject was ill or on immunomodulatory drugs when sampled. The chain is built from TRBV30 and TRBJ1-3; the D is unclear. Sequencing used peripheral blood mononuclear cells. The TCR comes from a human donor with common variable immunodeficiency. The CDR3 DNA, read in part, is TGTGCCTGGAGGGGCCCACCTGGAAACACC. This encodes CAWRGPPGNT. The CDR3 in full is CAWRGPPGNTIYF. The full variable domain, with the rest looked up from reference TRBV30 and TRBJ1-3, is SQTIHQWPATLVQPVGSPLSLECTVEGTSNPNLYWYRQAAGRGLQLLFYSVGIGQISSEVPQNLSASRPQDRQFILSSKKLLLSDSGFYLCAWRGPPGNTIYFGEGSWLTVV.